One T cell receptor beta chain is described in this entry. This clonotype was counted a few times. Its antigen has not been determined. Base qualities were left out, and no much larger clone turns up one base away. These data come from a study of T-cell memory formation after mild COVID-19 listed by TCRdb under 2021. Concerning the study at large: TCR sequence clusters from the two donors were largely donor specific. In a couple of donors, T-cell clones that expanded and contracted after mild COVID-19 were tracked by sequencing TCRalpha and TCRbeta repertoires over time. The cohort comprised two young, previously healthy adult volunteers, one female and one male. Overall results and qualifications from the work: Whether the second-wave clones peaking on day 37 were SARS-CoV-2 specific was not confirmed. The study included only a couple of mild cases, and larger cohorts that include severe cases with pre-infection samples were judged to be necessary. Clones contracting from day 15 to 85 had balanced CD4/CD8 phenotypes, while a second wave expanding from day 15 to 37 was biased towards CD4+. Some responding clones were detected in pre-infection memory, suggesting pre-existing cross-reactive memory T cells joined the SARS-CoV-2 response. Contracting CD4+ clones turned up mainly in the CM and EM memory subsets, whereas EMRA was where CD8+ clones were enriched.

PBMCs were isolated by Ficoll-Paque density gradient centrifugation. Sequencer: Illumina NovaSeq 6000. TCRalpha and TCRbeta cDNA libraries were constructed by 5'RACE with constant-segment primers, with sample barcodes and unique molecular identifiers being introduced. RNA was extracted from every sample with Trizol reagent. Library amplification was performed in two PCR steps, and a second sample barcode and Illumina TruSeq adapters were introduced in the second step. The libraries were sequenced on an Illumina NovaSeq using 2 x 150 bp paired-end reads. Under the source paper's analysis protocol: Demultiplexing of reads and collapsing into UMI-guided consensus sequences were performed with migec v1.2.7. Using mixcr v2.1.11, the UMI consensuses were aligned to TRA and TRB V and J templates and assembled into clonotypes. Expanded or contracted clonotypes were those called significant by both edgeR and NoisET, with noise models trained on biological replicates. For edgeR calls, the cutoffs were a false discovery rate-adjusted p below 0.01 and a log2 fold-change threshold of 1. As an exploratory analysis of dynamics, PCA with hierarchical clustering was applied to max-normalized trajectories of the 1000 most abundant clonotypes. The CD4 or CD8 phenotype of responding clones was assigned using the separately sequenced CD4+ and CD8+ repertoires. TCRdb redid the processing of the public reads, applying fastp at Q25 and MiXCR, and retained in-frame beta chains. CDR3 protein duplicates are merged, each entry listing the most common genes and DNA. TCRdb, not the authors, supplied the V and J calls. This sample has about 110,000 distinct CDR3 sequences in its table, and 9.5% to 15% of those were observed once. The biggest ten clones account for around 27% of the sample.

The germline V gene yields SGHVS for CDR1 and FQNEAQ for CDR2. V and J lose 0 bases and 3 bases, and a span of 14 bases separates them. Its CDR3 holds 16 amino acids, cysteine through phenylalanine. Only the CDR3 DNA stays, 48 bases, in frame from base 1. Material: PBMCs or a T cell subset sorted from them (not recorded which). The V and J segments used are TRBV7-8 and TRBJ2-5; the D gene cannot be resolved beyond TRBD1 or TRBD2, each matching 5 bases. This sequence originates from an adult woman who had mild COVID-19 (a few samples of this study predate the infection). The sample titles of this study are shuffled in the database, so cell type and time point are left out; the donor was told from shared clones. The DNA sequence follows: TGTGCCAGCAGCTTAGCTTACAGGAGAGGGAAAGAGACCCAGTACTTC. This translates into CASSLAYRRGKETQYF.